A selection of T cell receptor beta chains follows, all from one sample in a study of cytomegalovirus exposure and HLA in healthy donors. Here immunoSEQ multiplex PCR was the method, and the copy in TCRdb shows in-frame clones only, minus some. The ten top clones account for roughly 2%, within a sample of some 120,000 clones. The sequenced material came from PBMCs. The source of these receptors is a woman aged 55-70 years in good health and CMV-seronegative. Each CDR3 is given with its conserved first and last residue. The order of the fields is J gene, D gene, V gene, CDR3 protein, CDR3 DNA. The D gene is left open where the match is weak.

J: TRBJ2-1; D: TRBD1; V: TRBV6-1; CDR3: CASSVPDRVYNEQFF; DNA: TGTGCCAGCAGCGTCCCGGACAGGGTGTACAATGAGCAGTTCTTC
J: TRBJ1-5; D: -; V: TRBV6-1; CDR3: CASGGSGRGNQPQHF; DNA: TGTGCCAGTGGGGGAAGCGGGCGAGGGAATCAGCCCCAGCATTTT
J: TRBJ1-1; D: -; V: TRBV14; CDR3: CASTLTLDTEAFF; DNA: TGTGCCAGCACCTTGACTTTGGACACTGAAGCTTTCTTT
J: TRBJ1-5; D: -; V: TRBV18; CDR3: CASSPPGAGGRNPQHF; DNA: TGTGCCAGCTCACCACCTGGGGCAGGTGGTAGGAATCCCCAGCATTTT
J: TRBJ2-1; D: -; V: TRBV2; CDR3: CASSEASPNEQFF; DNA: TGTGCCAGCAGTGAAGCTAGCCCCAATGAGCAGTTCTTC
J: TRBJ2-1; D: TRBD2; V: TRBV5-1; CDR3: CASSLAEAGGPGEQFF; DNA: TGCGCCAGCAGCTTGGCCGAAGCGGGGGGACCGGGTGAGCAGTTCTTC
J: TRBJ2-5; D: -; V: TRBV29-1; CDR3: CSVELFGETQYF; DNA: TGCAGCGTTGAATTGTTCGGGGAGACCCAGTACTTC
J: TRBJ2-1; D: TRBD1; V: TRBV28; CDR3: CASSSLGQDWDEQFF; DNA: TGTGCCAGCAGTTCACTAGGACAGGACTGGGATGAGCAGTTCTTC
J: TRBJ1-5; D: TRBD1; V: TRBV5-6; CDR3: CASSLYGTAAGNQPQHF; DNA: TGTGCCAGCAGCTTGTATGGGACAGCCGCGGGCAATCAGCCCCAGCATTTT
J: TRBJ1-1; D: -; V: TRBV5-1; CDR3: CASSYAGEGNTEAFF; DNA: TGCGCCAGCAGCTATGCCGGTGAGGGGAACACTGAAGCTTTCTTT
J: TRBJ1-5; D: -; V: TRBV18; CDR3: CASSPGLSDQPQHF; DNA: TGTGCCAGCTCACCAGGACTTTCAGATCAGCCCCAGCATTTT
J: TRBJ2-1; D: TRBD1; V: TRBV2; CDR3: CASSDGTGGSYNEQFF; DNA: TGTGCCAGCAGTGATGGGACAGGGGGGTCCTACAATGAGCAGTTCTTC
J: TRBJ2-1; D: TRBD2; V: TRBV7-9; CDR3: CASSLFFVVVGGYDEQFF; DNA: TGTGCCAGCAGCTTATTTTTTGTCGTTGTCGGGGGGTACGATGAGCAGTTCTTC
J: TRBJ1-4; D: TRBD1; V: TRBV18; CDR3: CASSMGRGQEKLFF; DNA: TGTGCCAGCTCCATGGGGCGGGGACAGGAAAAACTGTTTTTT
J: TRBJ1-3; D: -; V: TRBV19; CDR3: CASSIEGRGSSGNTIYF; DNA: TGTGCCAGTAGTATAGAGGGCAGGGGTTCCTCTGGAAACACCATATATTTT
J: TRBJ2-7; D: TRBD1; V: TRBV2; CDR3: CASSEFGTGDYEQYF; DNA: TGTGCCAGCAGTGAATTCGGGACAGGGGACTACGAGCAGTACTTC
J: TRBJ2-1; D: TRBD1; V: TRBV6-5; CDR3: CASSYLGTGFNEQFF; DNA: TGTGCCAGCAGTTACTTGGGGACAGGCTTCAATGAGCAGTTCTTC
J: TRBJ1-5; D: -; V: TRBV28; CDR3: CASSRANQPQHF; DNA: TGTGCCAGCAGTAGAGCCAATCAGCCCCAGCATTTT
J: TRBJ2-7; D: TRBD1; V: TRBV5-1; CDR3: CASSLGQGRPDEQYF; DNA: TGCGCCAGCAGCTTGGGACAGGGAAGGCCCGACGAGCAGTACTTC
J: TRBJ2-7; D: TRBD2; V: TRBV19; CDR3: CASSRSGVLVEQYF; DNA: TGTGCCAGTAGCAGAAGCGGGGTACTCGTCGAGCAGTACTTC
J: TRBJ1-4; D: -; V: TRBV5-1; CDR3: CASSLSGQRSEKLFF; DNA: TGCGCCAGCAGCTTGAGTGGACAGCGCAGTGAAAAACTGTTTTTT
J: TRBJ1-2; D: TRBD1; V: TRBV11-2; CDR3: CASSSTTGIYGYTF; DNA: TGTGCCAGCAGCTCGACGACAGGGATCTATGGCTACACCTTC
J: TRBJ2-7; D: -; V: TRBV5-1; CDR3: CASSSGQSSSYEQYF; DNA: TGCGCCAGCAGCTCAGGACAGTCTAGCTCCTACGAGCAGTACTTC
J: TRBJ2-2; D: -; V: TRBV18; CDR3: CASSSDTGELFF; DNA: TGTGCCAGCTCGTCGGACACCGGGGAGCTGTTTTTT
J: TRBJ2-7; D: -; V: TRBV28; CDR3: CASSPYGGSSYEQYF; DNA: TGTGCCAGCAGCCCTTATGGGGGGAGTTCATACGAGCAGTACTTC
J: TRBJ1-2; D: -; V: TRBV29-1; CDR3: CSVEPRGSNYGYTF; DNA: TGCAGCGTTGAGCCCAGGGGAAGTAACTATGGCTACACCTTC
J: TRBJ1-1; D: -; V: TRBV6-5; CDR3: CASSPGLGVAEAFF; DNA: TGTGCCAGCAGCCCTGGGTTAGGAGTCGCTGAAGCTTTCTTT
J: TRBJ1-1; D: TRBD1; V: TRBV28; CDR3: CASRKADRANTEAFF; DNA: TGTGCCAGCAGAAAAGCAGACAGGGCGAACACTGAAGCTTTCTTT
J: TRBJ1-1; D: -; V: TRBV2; CDR3: CASNTRLNTEAFF; DNA: TGTGCCAGCAATACACGCCTGAACACTGAAGCTTTCTTT
J: TRBJ2-5; D: -; V: TRBV7-8; CDR3: CASSPDAGRGTQYF; DNA: TGTGCCAGCAGCCCAGACGCGGGCCGGGGGACCCAGTACTTC
J: TRBJ1-2; D: TRBD1; V: TRBV27; CDR3: CASRPPGQGFGYTF; DNA: TGTGCCAGCAGGCCTCCGGGACAGGGCTTTGGCTACACCTTC
J: TRBJ1-5; D: TRBD1; V: TRBV11-2; CDR3: CASSLTGGNQPQHF; DNA: TGTGCCAGCAGCTTAACAGGGGGAAATCAGCCCCAGCATTTT
J: TRBJ1-4; D: TRBD1; V: TRBV19; CDR3: CASSIGTGVEKLFF; DNA: TGTGCCAGTAGTATTGGGACAGGCGTAGAAAAACTGTTTTTT
J: TRBJ1-3; D: -; V: TRBV27; CDR3: CASSIAGGNTIYF; DNA: TGTGCCAGCAGCATCGCAGGAGGAAACACCATATATTTT
J: TRBJ2-7; D: -; V: TRBV25-1; CDR3: CASSEDNSYEQYF; DNA: TGTGCCAGCAGTGAAGACAACTCCTACGAGCAGTACTTC
J: TRBJ1-2; D: TRBD1; V: TRBV2; CDR3: CASGGQNYGYTF; DNA: TGTGCCAGCGGGGGACAGAACTATGGCTACACCTTC
J: TRBJ1-5; D: -; V: TRBV7-8; CDR3: CASSLAGVGNQPQHF; DNA: TGTGCCAGCAGCTTAGCAGGGGTTGGTAATCAGCCCCAGCATTTT
J: TRBJ1-5; D: TRBD1; V: TRBV2; CDR3: CASSEVGQGYQPQHF; DNA: TGTGCCAGCAGTGAAGTAGGACAGGGCTATCAGCCCCAGCATTTT
J: TRBJ1-1; D: -; V: TRBV6-8; CDR3: CASSYSGGYTEAFF; DNA: TGTGCCAGCAGTTACTCAGGGGGTTACACTGAAGCTTTCTTT
J: TRBJ1-2; D: -; V: TRBV6-1; CDR3: CASLRGGANYGYTF; DNA: TGTGCCAGCCTCCGCGGGGGGGCTAACTATGGCTACACCTTC
J: TRBJ2-3; D: TRBD1; V: TRBV2; CDR3: CASTGGFTDTQYF; DNA: TGTGCCAGCACAGGGGGTTTCACAGATACGCAGTATTTT
J: TRBJ2-5; D: TRBD1; V: TRBV6-4; CDR3: CASSETGGGATQYF; DNA: TGTGCCAGCAGCGAGACAGGGGGCGGTGCGACCCAGTACTTC
J: TRBJ2-1; D: -; V: TRBV7-9; CDR3: CASSLGQTWDNEQFF; DNA: TGTGCCAGCAGCTTAGGGCAGACTTGGGACAATGAGCAGTTCTTC
J: TRBJ2-4; D: TRBD2; V: TRBV2; CDR3: CASRLAGGVAKNIQYF; DNA: TGTGCCAGCAGGCTAGCTGGGGGGGTAGCCAAAAACATTCAGTACTTC
J: TRBJ2-3; D: -; V: TRBV7-7; CDR3: CASSRTQFSTDTQYF; DNA: TGTGCTAGCAGCCGCACGCAGTTCAGCACAGATACGCAGTATTTT
J: TRBJ2-2; D: -; V: TRBV7-8; CDR3: CASSPLWVQGRNTGELFF; DNA: TGTGCCAGCAGCCCCTTGTGGGTACAGGGCCGGAACACCGGGGAGCTGTTTTTT
J: TRBJ2-7; D: -; V: TRBV4-2; CDR3: CASSSESGYDEQYF; DNA: TGTGCCAGCAGTTCCGAGAGCGGGTATGACGAGCAGTACTTC